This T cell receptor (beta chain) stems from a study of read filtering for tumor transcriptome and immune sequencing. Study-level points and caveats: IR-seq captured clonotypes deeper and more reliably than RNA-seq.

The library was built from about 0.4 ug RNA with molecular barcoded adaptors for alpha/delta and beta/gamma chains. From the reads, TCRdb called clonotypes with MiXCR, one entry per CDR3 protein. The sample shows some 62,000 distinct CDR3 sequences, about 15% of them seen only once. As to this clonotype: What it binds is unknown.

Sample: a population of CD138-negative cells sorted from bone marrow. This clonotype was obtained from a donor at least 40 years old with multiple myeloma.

The CDR3 is CSAREPIRNYGYTF. CDR3 DNA sequence: TGCAGTGCTAGAGAACCCATTCGGAACTATGGCTACACCTTC. This chain links TRBV20-1 with TRBJ1-2; D ambiguous. The length of the CDR3 is 14 residues. CDR1 DFQATT and CDR2 SNEGSKA come from the germline V gene (reference sequence). V was shortened by 0 bases and J by 2 bases, with 10 bases between the two germline ends.